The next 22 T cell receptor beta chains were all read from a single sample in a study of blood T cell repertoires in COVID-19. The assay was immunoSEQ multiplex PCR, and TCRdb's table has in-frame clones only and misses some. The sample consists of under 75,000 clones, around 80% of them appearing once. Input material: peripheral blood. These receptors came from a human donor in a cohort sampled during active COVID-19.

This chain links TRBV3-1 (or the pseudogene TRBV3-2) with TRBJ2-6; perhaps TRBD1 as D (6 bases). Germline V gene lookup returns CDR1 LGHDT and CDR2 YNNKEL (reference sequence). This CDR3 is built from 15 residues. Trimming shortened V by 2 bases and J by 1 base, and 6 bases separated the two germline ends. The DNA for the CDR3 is TGTGCCAGCAGCCAACAGGGGTCTGGGGCCAACGTCCTGACTTTC. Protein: CASSQQGSGANVLTF.

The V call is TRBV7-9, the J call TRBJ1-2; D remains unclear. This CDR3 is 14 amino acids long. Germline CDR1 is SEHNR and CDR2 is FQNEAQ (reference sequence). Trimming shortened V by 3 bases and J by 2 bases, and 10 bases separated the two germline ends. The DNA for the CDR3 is TGTGCCAGCAGCTTCGGGTCCGCAAACTATGGCTACACCTTC. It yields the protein CASSFGSANYGYTF.

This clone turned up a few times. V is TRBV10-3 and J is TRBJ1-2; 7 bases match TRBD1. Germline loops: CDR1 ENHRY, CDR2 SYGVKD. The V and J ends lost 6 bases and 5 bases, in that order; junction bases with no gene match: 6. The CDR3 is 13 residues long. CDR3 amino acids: CAISEGQQYGYTF. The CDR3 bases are TGTGCCATCAGCGAGGGACAGCAGTATGGCTACACCTTC.

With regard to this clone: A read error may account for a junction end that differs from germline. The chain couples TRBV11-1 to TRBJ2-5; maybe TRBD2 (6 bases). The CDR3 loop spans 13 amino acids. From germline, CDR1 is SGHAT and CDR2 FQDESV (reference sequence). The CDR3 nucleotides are TGTGCCAGCAGCATAGCGGCCCAAGAGACCCAGTACTTC. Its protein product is CASSIAAQETQYF.

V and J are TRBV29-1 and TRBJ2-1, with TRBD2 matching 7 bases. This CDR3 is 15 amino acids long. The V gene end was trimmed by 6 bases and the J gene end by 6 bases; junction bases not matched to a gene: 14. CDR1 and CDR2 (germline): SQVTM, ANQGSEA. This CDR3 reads CSVEGGGRRPNEQFF. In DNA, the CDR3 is TGCAGCGTCGAGGGCGGCGGGAGACGACCCAATGAGCAGTTCTTC.

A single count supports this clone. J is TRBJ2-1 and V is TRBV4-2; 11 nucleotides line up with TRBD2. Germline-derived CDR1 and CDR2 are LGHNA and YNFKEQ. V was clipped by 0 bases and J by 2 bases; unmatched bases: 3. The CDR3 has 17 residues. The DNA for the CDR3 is TGTGCCAGCAGCCAAGATCCTAGCGGGAGGCCCTACAATGAGCAGTTCTTC. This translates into CASSQDPSGRPYNEQFF.

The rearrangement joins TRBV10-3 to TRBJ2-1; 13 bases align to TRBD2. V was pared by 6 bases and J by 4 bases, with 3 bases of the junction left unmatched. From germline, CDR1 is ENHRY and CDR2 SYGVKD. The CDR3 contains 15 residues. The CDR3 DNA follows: TGTGCCATCAGGGGGACTAGCGGGGATTACAATGAGCAGTTCTTC. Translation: CAIRGTSGDYNEQFF.

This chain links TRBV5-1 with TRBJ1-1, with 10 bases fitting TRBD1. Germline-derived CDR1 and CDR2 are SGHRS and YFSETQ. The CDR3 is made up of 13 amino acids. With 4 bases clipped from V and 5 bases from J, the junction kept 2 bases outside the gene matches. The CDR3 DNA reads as TGCGCCAGCAGCCAGGGACAGGGGACTGAAGCTTTCTTT. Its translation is CASSQGQGTEAFF.

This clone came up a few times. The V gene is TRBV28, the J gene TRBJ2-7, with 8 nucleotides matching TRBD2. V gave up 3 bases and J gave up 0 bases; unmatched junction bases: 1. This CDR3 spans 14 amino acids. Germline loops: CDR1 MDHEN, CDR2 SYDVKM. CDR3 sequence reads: CASSFLAGSYEQYF. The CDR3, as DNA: TGTGCCAGCAGTTTCCTAGCGGGCTCCTACGAGCAGTACTTC.

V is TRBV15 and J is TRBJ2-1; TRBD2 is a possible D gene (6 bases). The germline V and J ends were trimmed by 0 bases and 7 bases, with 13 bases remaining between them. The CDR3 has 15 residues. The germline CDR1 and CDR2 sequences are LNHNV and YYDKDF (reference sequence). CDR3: CATSRDPGVRNEQFF. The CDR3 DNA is TGTGCCACCAGCAGAGATCCGGGGGTTAGGAATGAGCAGTTCTTC. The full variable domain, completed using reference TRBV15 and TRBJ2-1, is DAMVIQNPRYQVTQFGKPVTLSCSQTLNHNVMYWYQQKSSQAPKLLFHYYDKDFNNEADTPDNFQSRRPNTSFCFLDIRSPGLGDTAMYLCATSRDPGVRNEQFFGPGTRLTVL.

CDR3 sequence (DNA): TGCGCCAGCAGCACCCCCGGACGGGGGTGGGCCAACGTCCTGACTTTC. Its protein is CASSTPGRGWANVLTF. J is TRBJ2-6 and V is TRBV5-1, with D possibly matching TRBD2 (6 bases). Trimming shortened V by 4 bases and J by 5 bases, and 16 bases separated the two germline ends. Germline V gene sequence: CDR1 SGHRS, CDR2 YFSETQ. This CDR3 is built from 16 residues.

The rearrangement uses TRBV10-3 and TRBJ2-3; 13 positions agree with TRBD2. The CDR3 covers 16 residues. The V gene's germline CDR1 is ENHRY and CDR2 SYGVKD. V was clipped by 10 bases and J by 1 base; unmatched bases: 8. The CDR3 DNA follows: TGTGCCACGGGACTAGCGGGAAACTCCGGCACAGATACGCAGTATTTT. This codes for CATGLAGNSGTDTQYF.

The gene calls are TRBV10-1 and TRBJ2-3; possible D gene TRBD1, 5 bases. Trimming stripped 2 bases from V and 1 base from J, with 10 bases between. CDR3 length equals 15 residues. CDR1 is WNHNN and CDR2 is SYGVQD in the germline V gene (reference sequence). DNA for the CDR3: TGCGCCAGCAGTGAGGGCGACAGACGCACAGATACGCAGTATTTT. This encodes CASSEGDRRTDTQYF.

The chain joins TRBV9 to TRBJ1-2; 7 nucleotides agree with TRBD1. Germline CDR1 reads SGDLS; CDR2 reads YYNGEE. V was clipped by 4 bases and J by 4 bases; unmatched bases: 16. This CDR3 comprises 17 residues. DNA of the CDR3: TGTGCCAGCAGCACCCTTGGGACAGCCACAGGGCGCTATGGCTACACCTTC. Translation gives CASSTLGTATGRYGYTF.

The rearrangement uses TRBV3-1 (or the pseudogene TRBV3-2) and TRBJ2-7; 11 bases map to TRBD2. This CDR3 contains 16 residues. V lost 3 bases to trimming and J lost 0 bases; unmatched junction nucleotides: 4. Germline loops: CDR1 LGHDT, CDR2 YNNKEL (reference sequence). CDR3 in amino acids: CASSQLAGGGSYEQYF. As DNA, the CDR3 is TGTGCCAGCAGCCAGTTAGCGGGGGGGGGCTCCTACGAGCAGTACTTC.

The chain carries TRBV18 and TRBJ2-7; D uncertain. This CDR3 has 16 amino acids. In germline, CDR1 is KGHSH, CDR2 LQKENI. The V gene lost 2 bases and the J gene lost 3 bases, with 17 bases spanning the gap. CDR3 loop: CASSPVMTRSGYEQYF. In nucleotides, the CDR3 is TGTGCCAGCTCACCAGTCATGACAAGGTCAGGCTACGAGCAGTACTTC.

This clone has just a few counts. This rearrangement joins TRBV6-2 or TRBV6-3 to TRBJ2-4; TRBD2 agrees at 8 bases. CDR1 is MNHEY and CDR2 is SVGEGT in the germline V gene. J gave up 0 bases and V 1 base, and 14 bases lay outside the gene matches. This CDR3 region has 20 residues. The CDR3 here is CASSYYLSSGSSLAKNIQYF. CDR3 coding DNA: TGTGCCAGCAGTTACTATCTCTCTAGCGGGTCCTCCTTAGCCAAAAACATTCAGTACTTC.

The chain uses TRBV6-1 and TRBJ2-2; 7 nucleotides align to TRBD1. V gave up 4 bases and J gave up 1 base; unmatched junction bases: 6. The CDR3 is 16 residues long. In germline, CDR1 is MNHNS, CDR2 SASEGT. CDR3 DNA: TGTGCCAGCAGTGCGCGACAGGGTTGGAACACCGGGGAGCTGTTTTTT. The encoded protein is CASSARQGWNTGELFF.

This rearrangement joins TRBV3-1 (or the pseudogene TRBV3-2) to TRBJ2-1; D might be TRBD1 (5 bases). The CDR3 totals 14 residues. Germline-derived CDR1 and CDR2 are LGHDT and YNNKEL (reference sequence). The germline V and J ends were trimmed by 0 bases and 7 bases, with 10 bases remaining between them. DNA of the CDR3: TGTGCCAGCAGCCAAGAGATAGCAGGGAATGAGCAGTTCTTC. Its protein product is CASSQEIAGNEQFF.

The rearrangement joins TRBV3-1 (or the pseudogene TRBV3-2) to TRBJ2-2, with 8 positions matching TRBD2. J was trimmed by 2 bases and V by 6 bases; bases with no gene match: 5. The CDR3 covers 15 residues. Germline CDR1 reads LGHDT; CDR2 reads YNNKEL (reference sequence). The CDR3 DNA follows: TGTGCCAGCAGTTCAAGCGGGGGCAACACCGGGGAGCTGTTTTTT. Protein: CASSSSGGNTGELFF.

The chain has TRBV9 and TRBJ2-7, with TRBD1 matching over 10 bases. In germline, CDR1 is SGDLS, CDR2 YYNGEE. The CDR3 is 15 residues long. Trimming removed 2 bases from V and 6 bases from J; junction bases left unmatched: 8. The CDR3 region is CASSVYPTGGSEQYF. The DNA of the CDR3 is TGTGCCAGCAGCGTTTACCCGACAGGGGGCTCCGAGCAGTACTTC.

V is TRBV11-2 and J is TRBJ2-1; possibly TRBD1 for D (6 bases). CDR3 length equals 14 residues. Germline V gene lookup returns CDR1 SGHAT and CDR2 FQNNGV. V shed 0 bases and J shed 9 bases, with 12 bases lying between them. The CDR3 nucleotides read TGTGCCAGCAGCTTAGAAGGCAGGGGCGGTGAGCAGTTCTTC. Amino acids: CASSLEGRGGEQFF.